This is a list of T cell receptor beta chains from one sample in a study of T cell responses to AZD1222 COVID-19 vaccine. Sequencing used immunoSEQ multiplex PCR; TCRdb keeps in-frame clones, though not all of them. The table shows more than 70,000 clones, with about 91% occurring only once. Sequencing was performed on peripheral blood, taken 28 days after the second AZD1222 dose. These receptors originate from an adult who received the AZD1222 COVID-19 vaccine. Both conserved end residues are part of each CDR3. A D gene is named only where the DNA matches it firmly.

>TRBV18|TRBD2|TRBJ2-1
CASSTRTSGGGYNEQFF
TGTGCCAGCTCAACCAGGACTAGCGGGGGGGGCTACAATGAGCAGTTCTTC
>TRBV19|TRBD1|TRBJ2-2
CASSTLYRQGNTGELFF
TGTGCCAGTAGTACGCTATACCGACAGGGGAACACCGGGGAGCTGTTTTTT
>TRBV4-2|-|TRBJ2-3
CASSQVTGSTDTQYF
TGTGCCAGCAGCCAAGTTACCGGTAGCACAGATACGCAGTATTTT
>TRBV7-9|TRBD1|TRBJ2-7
CASSPGQGLSYEQYF
TGTGCCAGCAGTCCAGGACAGGGTCTCTCCTACGAGCAGTACTTC
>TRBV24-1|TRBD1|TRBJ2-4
CATSQGATAKNIQYF
TGTGCCACCAGTCAGGGGGCGACAGCCAAAAACATTCAGTACTTC
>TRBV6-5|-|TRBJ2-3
CASRKRSTDTQYF
TGTGCCAGCAGGAAGCGGAGCACAGATACGCAGTATTTT
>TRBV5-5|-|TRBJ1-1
CASSLATTVDTEAFF
TGTGCCAGCAGCTTGGCGACTACGGTAGACACTGAAGCTTTCTTT
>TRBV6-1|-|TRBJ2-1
CASSEEHQTYNEQFF
TGTGCCAGCAGTGAAGAGCACCAGACCTACAATGAGCAGTTCTTC
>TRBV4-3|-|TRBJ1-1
CASSQDWSGNTEAFF
TGCGCCAGCAGCCAAGATTGGTCAGGCAACACTGAAGCTTTCTTT
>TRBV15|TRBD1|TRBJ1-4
CATSRGTGYEKLFF
TGTGCCACCAGCAGAGGGACAGGGTACGAAAAACTGTTTTTT
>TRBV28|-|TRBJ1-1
CASSLLGVMNTEAFF
TGTGCCAGCAGTTTACTTGGGGTAATGAACACTGAAGCTTTCTTT
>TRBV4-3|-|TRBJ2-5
CASSQDWDKGRETQYF
TGCGCCAGCAGCCAAGATTGGGATAAGGGTCGGGAGACCCAGTACTTC
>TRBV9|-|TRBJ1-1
CASSLTLGGTEAFF
TGTGCCAGCAGCTTAACCCTGGGGGGTACTGAAGCTTTCTTT
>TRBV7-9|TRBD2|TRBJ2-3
CASSPRPGRGSTDTQYF
TGTGCCAGCAGCCCACGACCAGGGCGGGGGAGCACAGATACGCAGTATTTT